Below, one T cell receptor (beta chain) is given with its context. Its antigen is not identified. These data originate in a study of shared clonotypes between healthy human individuals. Findings and caveats of the study: The genetic and exposure-history diversity represented was limited by few donors. Clonotypes that were shared across a few donors made up around 5% of naive CD4 clonotypes. Clonotypes which were not shared had lower generation probabilities than clonotypes that all four donors shared.

The authors' processing: ImmunoSEQ junction-only sequences lacked quality scores, so their filtering differed. Assay: immunoSEQ multiplex PCR; the TCRdb copy retains only in-frame clones and omits some. V, J and clone size derive from that table, while D and trimming were established from the DNA sequence. The sample lists 2 million to 2.5 million clones; 90% to 97% were seen once. CDR3 size: 15 residues. The V end lost 1 base, the J end lost 0 bases, and 7 bases lay between the germline ends. Germline loops: CDR1 SNHLY, CDR2 FYNNEI. The source of this sequence is a man between 18 and 29 years old in good health. The sample consisted of naive CD4+ T cells sorted from blood. Subset here: CD45RA+ positively selected. This chain connects TRBV2 to TRBJ1-3; D gene ambiguous. CDR3 loop: CASSEGGNSGNTIYF. In DNA form, the CDR3 reads TGTGCCAGCAGTGAAGGGGGAAACTCTGGAAACACCATATATTTT.